The clone carrying this T cell receptor beta chain was counted a single time. The sample belongs to a study of blood T cell repertoires in COVID-19. Participants reported their clinical history, and cohort assignment relied on those reports. TCRdb keeps only in-frame clones here, not all; method: immunoSEQ multiplex PCR. The sample gives just over 250,000 clones, around 84% of which show up once; approximately 4% is in the top ten. This clonotype originated in a man aged 25 to 45 with acute COVID-19. Sequenced input: PBMCs or T cells enriched from blood (not recorded which).

The CDR3 sequence: CASSLASSLANEQFF. CDR3 nucleotide sequence: TGTGCCAGCAGCTTAGCTAGCAGCCTTGCTAATGAGCAGTTCTTC. The J gene is TRBJ2-1, the V gene TRBV11-3; maybe TRBD2 (5 bases). V was shortened by 1 base and J by 7 bases, with 14 bases between the two germline ends. CDR3 length: 15 residues. Germline V CDR1 and CDR2: SGHNT, YENEEA.